The TCR beta chain described here comes from a study of graft-versus-host responses after intestinal transplantation. Whole-study context: Induction with anti-thymocyte globulin, then tacrolimus and steroids for around three years, was given to all recipients.

Assay used: immunoSEQ multiplex PCR; TCRdb lists only in-frame clones, some missing. In the table there are 100,000 to 120,000 clones, around 95% of which are singletons. General observations from the study: Some GvH clones were seen earlier in gut or blood, suggesting intestinal origin. Graft-donor T cell macrochimerism coincided with high graft-versus-host to host-versus-graft clonal ratios in allografts. Early HvG declines after transplant were associated with peak circulating GvH clone levels.

CDR1 is SQVTM and CDR2 is ANQGSEA in the germline V gene. The CDR3 extends over 16 amino acids. The J segment lost 6 bases and the V segment lost 0 bases, leaving 12 bases of the junction unmatched. A remark on this clone: Its antigen is not identified.

The sample was unstimulated CD8+ T cells sorted from spleen or lymph node cells, taken before intestinal transplant. The V call is TRBV29-1, the J call TRBJ1-2; 8 bases line up with TRBD1. This TCR came from a human donor who received an intestinal transplant. The chain's CDR3 is CSVEDIGQGVYHGYTF. The CDR3 nucleotides are TGCAGCGTTGAAGATATCGGACAGGGAGTGTATCATGGCTACACCTTC.